This entry describes one T cell receptor beta chain. Its specificity is unknown. Germline V gene data show CDR1 as LNHDA and CDR2 as SQIVND (reference sequence). This CDR3 comprises 13 residues. Trimming pared 3 bases from V and 1 base from J, leaving 4 bases between. The data were taken from a study of a mutant IDH1 vaccine in newly diagnosed glioma. Study-level background: In weeks 1, 3, 5, 7, 11, 15, 19 and 23, patients were vaccinated. Before enrollment, patients got radiotherapy alone, temozolomide alone, or mostly the combination. The initiation of vaccination occurred 4-6 weeks after radiotherapy alone, or with temozolomide cycles.

As to time point: week 11, during vaccination. Each vaccine dose was 300 ug of mutant IDH1 20-mer peptide, with topical imiquimod. Diagnosis in the donors showed new WHO grade 3 or 4 astrocytomas that were IDH1-mutant and ATRX-lost. Produced via immunoSEQ multiplex PCR; TCRdb's table is partial and in-frame only. The repertoire holds around 27,000 clones, with 70% to 80% as singletons. The rearrangement links TRBV19 to TRBJ1-5; D ambiguous. The sample in question was PBMCs, obtained from a glioma patient whose treatment included an IDH1 peptide vaccine. The receptor was derived from a woman aged 18-35 years with glioma. For the CDR3, the DNA is TGTGCCAGTAGTATCCAAAGCAATCAGCCCCAGCATTTT. Translated: CASSIQSNQPQHF.